This T cell receptor beta chain was sequenced for a study of response to subunit inactivated influenza vaccine. General study findings and limits: Seasonal influenza vaccination, on each occasion, was suggested by the authors to recruit few new T cells.

With 3 bases removed from V and 10 bases from J, the gap between germline ends came to 10 bases. This CDR3 contains 12 residues. This clonotype was counted a few times. Its cognate antigen is unknown. TCRdb ran MiXCR on the RT-PCR reads and lists one entry per CDR3 protein. Of roughly 570,000 distinct CDR3 sequences listed, around 13% were seen once; the top ten hold 11%. This chain links TRBV12-3 or TRBV12-4 with TRBJ2-4; D remains ambiguous. This receptor was taken from a man in his forties or fifties who received an inactivated influenza vaccine. The sequencing used PBMCs from blood, collected about 11 days after vaccination. This chain's CDR3 is CASSFLQKIQYF. For the CDR3, the DNA is TGTGCCAGCAGTTTCCTCCAGAAGATTCAGTACTTC.